These T cell receptor beta chains were read from a single sample in a study of CD8 T cells in ankylosing spondylitis. A single record per CDR3 protein comes from TCRdb applying MiXCR to the 5' RACE reads. The repertoire holds about 150,000 distinct CDR3 sequences, with under 45% as singletons. The sequenced material came from synovial fluid, either unsorted or a sorted T cell fraction (not recorded which). Receptors were obtained from a male donor with ankylosing spondylitis. CDR3s include the opening cysteine and the closing phenylalanine or tryptophan. A D gene is named only where the DNA matches it firmly. Some rows mark clone size as missing; the rest say once, few, many or name a class of expanded clone.

d_gene	abundance	v_gene	j_gene	len	CDR3nt	CDR3aa
-	-	TRBV7-2	TRBJ2-5	11	TGTGCCAGCAGCTTAGCGGAGACCCAGTACTTC	CASSLAETQYF
-	-	TRBV28	TRBJ1-1	16	TGTGCCAGCAGTTTATATGTACAGTTCATGAGCACTGAAGCTTTCTTT	CASSLYVQFMSTEAFF
TRBD2	-	TRBV4-3	TRBJ2-1	16	TGCGCCAGCAGCCAAGTACCCACGGCGGGAGCCCATGAGCAGTTCTTC	CASSQVPTAGAHEQFF
-	-	TRBV7-9	TRBJ1-2	13	TGTGCCAGCAGCCTTCTCTCCATATATGGCTACACCTTC	CASSLLSIYGYTF
-	-	TRBV20-1	TRBJ2-1	9	TGCAGGCTAGGCAATGAGCAGTTCTTC	CRLGNEQFF
-	-	TRBV12-3/TRBV12-4	TRBJ2-1	16	TGTGCCAGCAGTTCCTTAGCGGTTAGCTCCTACAATGAGCAGTTCTTC	CASSSLAVSSYNEQFF
-	once	TRBV12-3/TRBV12-4	TRBJ2-7	15	TGTGCCAGCAGTTTTCGGGCAGGGGTGTCTTCCGAGCAGTACTTC	CASSFRAGVSSEQYF
-	-	TRBV12-3/TRBV12-4	TRBJ2-7	13	TGTGCCAGCAGTTTTTTCGGCAACAACGAGCAGTACTTC	CASSFFGNNEQYF
-	-	TRBV11-1	TRBJ2-7	14	TGTGCCAGCAGCTTCGGGACCGGACCCTACGAGCAGTACTTC	CASSFGTGPYEQYF
-	-	TRBV10-3	TRBJ1-5	15	TGTGCCATCAGTGCTCGTGGGTCTAGCAATCAGCCCCAGCATTTT	CAISARGSSNQPQHF
-	-	TRBV29-1	TRBJ1-1	18	TGCAGCGTTGAAGATACCCACACCGGGCCCCTGGTGAACACTGAAGCTTTCTTT	CSVEDTHTGPLVNTEAFF
-	many	TRBV7-9	TRBJ1-5	15	TGTGCCAGCAGCCTAGACGGGTATAGCAATCAGCCCCAGCATTTT	CASSLDGYSNQPQHF
TRBD2	-	TRBV7-9	TRBJ2-3	16	TGTGCCAGCAGCTCCCGACTAGCGGGGGGCACAGATACGCAGTATTTT	CASSSRLAGGTDTQYF
-	few	TRBV7-2	TRBJ2-1	17	TGTGCCAGCAAAGCCCGAGGACGGGATTGGAGTAGCAATGAGCAGTTCTTC	CASKARGRDWSSNEQFF
-	many	TRBV13	TRBJ1-1	14	TGTGCCAGCAGCTTACAGGGGTATAACACTGAAGCTTTCTTT	CASSLQGYNTEAFF
TRBD1	few	TRBV10-3	TRBJ2-3	18	TGTGCCATCAGTGAGACAGGGGGGAGACTATCGAGCACAGATACGCAGTATTTT	CAISETGGRLSSTDTQYF
TRBD1	once	TRBV5-1	TRBJ2-7	17	TGCGCCAGCAGCTTGGGGGTCTGGGACAGGCCTAACTACGAGCAGTACTTC	CASSLGVWDRPNYEQYF
TRBD2	-	TRBV4-2	TRBJ2-5	19	TGTGCCAGCAGCCAAGCTGAGAAATCCGGGACTAGCGGACAAGAGACCCAGTACTTC	CASSQAEKSGTSGQETQYF
TRBD2	-	TRBV10-3	TRBJ2-1	17	TGTGCCATCAGTGAGTCAAGGGCTAGCGGGGTGTACAATGAGCAGTTCTTC	CAISESRASGVYNEQFF
TRBD2	few	TRBV12-5	TRBJ2-2	14	TGTGCTAGTGGTTCGGGACTAGCTGCCGGGGAGCTGTTTTTT	CASGSGLAAGELFF
-	-	TRBV7-9	TRBJ1-1	15	TGTGCCAGCAGCATCGAGGCAGGGGAGAACACTGAAGCTTTCTTT	CASSIEAGENTEAFF
-	-	TRBV7-2	TRBJ2-3	14	TGTGCCAGCAGCTTAGGGACCCAGAGGGATACGCAGTATTTT	CASSLGTQRDTQYF
-	-	TRBV5-1	TRBJ2-3	18	TGCGCCAGCAGCGGCTCGTCAGAGGTACACTTTGGTCCAGATACGCAGTATTTT	CASSGSSEVHFGPDTQYF
-	few	TRBV7-3	TRBJ1-1	13	TGTGCCAGCAGCCCTGACAGCCTCACTGAAGCTTTCTTT	CASSPDSLTEAFF
TRBD2	-	TRBV27	TRBJ2-2	15	TGTGCCAGCAGGCCTGGACTAGCAGGAGTTGGGGAGCTGTTTTTT	CASRPGLAGVGELFF
-	-	TRBV11-1	TRBJ2-2	16	TGTGCCAGCAGCTTAGGGCGGGGCCCCTACACCGGGGAGCTGTTTTTT	CASSLGRGPYTGELFF
TRBD1	-	TRBV10-3	TRBJ1-1	16	TGTGCCATCAGTCTACAATCCGGGACAGGGGCTCCTGAAGCTTTCTTT	CAISLQSGTGAPEAFF
-	-	TRBV20-1	TRBJ1-2	13	TGCAGTGCTAGAGACTTTGCAAACTATGGCTACACCTTC	CSARDFANYGYTF
-	-	TRBV9	TRBJ2-5	13	TGTGCCAGCAGCGTAGGGAACCAAGAGACCCAGTACTTC	CASSVGNQETQYF
TRBD2	-	TRBV29-1	TRBJ2-3	14	TGCAGCGTCCAAGCGGGAGGGATAACAGATACGCAGTATTTT	CSVQAGGITDTQYF
-	-	TRBV27	TRBJ2-1	13	TGTGCCAGCAGGAGGTTCCCCTACAATGAGCAGTTCTTC	CASRRFPYNEQFF
-	-	TRBV28	TRBJ2-7	15	TGTGCCAGCAGCCCACCTACGGGCCCCTCCTACGAGCAGTACTTC	CASSPPTGPSYEQYF
TRBD1	-	TRBV10-3	TRBJ1-5	16	TGTGCCATCAGTGAATGGGCAGGGGGTAGCAATCAGCCCCAGCATTTT	CAISEWAGGSNQPQHF
-	-	TRBV11-2	TRBJ2-1	15	TGTGCCAGCAGCTTAGAGTACGGGTCCTACAATGAGCAGTTCTTC	CASSLEYGSYNEQFF
-	few	TRBV29-1	TRBJ2-1	13	TGCAGCGTCGGATTGGGGCTTGTCAATGAGCAGTTCTTC	CSVGLGLVNEQFF
TRBD2	few	TRBV4-1	TRBJ2-3	16	TGCGCCAGCAGCCAAGAATGGCGGGGGGTCACAGATACGCAGTATTTT	CASSQEWRGVTDTQYF
-	many	TRBV7-9	TRBJ2-7	13	TGTGCCAGCAGCTTAGCGGTCACGGGGGAGCAGTACTTC	CASSLAVTGEQYF
TRBD1	-	TRBV28	TRBJ2-3	16	TGTGCCAGCAGTTTAGTCAGGGCCGGGACAGGAGATACGCAGTATTTT	CASSLVRAGTGDTQYF
TRBD2	many	TRBV29-1	TRBJ2-1	15	TGCAGCGTTTCGACGACTAGCGGCCACTACAATGAGCAGTTCTTC	CSVSTTSGHYNEQFF
-	-	TRBV12-3/TRBV12-4	TRBJ2-1	11	TGTGCCAGCAGGCTATACAATGAGCAGTTCTTC	CASRLYNEQFF